This T cell receptor (beta chain) was captured in a study of shared clonotypes between healthy human individuals. Study results and caveats: Specimens sampled were limited to blood, with tissue repertoires likely differing. There were few donors, and this limited the genetic and exposure-history diversity represented. When naive CD4 clonotypes were compared across a few donors, about 4.9% were shared.

CDR3 length: 12 amino acids. Trimming took 3 bases from V and 7 from J, leaving 4 bases between them. Per the germline V gene, CDR1 is MNHNS and CDR2 is SASEGT. About this clone: Its antigen is as yet unknown. Other DNA sequences from this sample encode an identical CDR3 as well.

The method was immunoSEQ multiplex PCR; TCRdb's version includes in-frame clones alone and lacks a portion of them. The sample lists 2 million to 2.5 million clones, about 94% occurring once. The receptor's source is a man between 18 and 29 years old in good health. The J gene is TRBJ1-6, the V gene TRBV6-1, with unresolved D. The specimen sequenced was naive CD4+ T cells sorted from blood. Documented subset: CD45RA+ positively selected. The CDR3 here is CASSDRNSPLHF. CDR3 sequence (DNA): TGTGCCAGCAGTGACAGAAATTCACCCCTCCACTTT.